This T cell receptor (beta chain) originates from a study of blood T cells in healthy people across ages. In germline, CDR1 is SGHTA, CDR2 FQGNSA. CDR3 length: 14 amino acids. V was clipped by 2 bases and J by 4 bases, with 11 bases between them. Sample-barcoded 5' priming and a J-beta primer mix drove a second PCR of roughly 6 to 12 cycles. TCRdb reprocessed the 5' RACE reads with MiXCR, giving one entry per CDR3 protein. The data contain over 1.5 million distinct CDR3 sequences, around half of them seen just once; the ten biggest clones take up roughly 2%. The receptor was derived from a woman aged 40 to 49 in good health. The chain uses TRBV7-2 and TRBJ1-1; perhaps TRBD1 as D (6 bases). Source material: blood. The CDR3 protein is CASSLYKGGTEAFF. The CDR3 DNA follows: TGTGCCAGCAGCTTATACAAAGGGGGCACTGAAGCTTTCTTT.